The clone carrying this TCR beta chain was counted only a few times. For TCRbeta, the library was prepared with unique molecular identifiers. In TCRdb, the PCR reads were re-called with MiXCR into one record per CDR3 protein. Found here are around 700,000 distinct CDR3 sequences, under 15% of them singletons; the top ten hold 0.79%. The data were obtained in a study of T-cell reconstitution after alpha-beta-depleted transplantation in children. V lost 4 bases, J lost 5 bases, and 9 bases stayed unmatched. The CDR3 contains 16 residues. Per germline, CDR1 SEHNR and CDR2 FQNEAQ (reference sequence). The clonotype was recovered from a girl aged 2-10 years with congenital amegakaryocytic thrombocytopenia, due to receive a stem cell transplant. The source material was PBMCs, sampled before TCRalphabeta/CD19-depleted stem cell transplant. V usage is TRBV7-9 and J usage is TRBJ2-3; 10 bases fit TRBD2. CDR3 sequence (DNA): TGTGCCAGCAGCTCGACCTTGGCTAGCGGGGGAGATACGCAGTATTTT. Translating gives CASSSTLASGGDTQYF.